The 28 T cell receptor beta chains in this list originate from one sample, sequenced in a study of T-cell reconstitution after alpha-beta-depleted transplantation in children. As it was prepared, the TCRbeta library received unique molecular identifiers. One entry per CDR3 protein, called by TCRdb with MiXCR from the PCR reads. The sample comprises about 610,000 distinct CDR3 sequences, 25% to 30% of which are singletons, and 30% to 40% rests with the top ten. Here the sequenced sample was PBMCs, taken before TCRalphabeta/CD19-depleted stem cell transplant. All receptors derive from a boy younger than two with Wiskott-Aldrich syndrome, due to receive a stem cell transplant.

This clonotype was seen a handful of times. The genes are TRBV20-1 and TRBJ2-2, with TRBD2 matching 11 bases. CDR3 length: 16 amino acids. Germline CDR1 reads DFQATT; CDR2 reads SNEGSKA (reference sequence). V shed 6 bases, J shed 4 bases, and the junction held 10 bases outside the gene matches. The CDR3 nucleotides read TGCAGTGCAAGTATTAGCGGGAGGGCCCTCACCGGGGAGCTGTTTTTT. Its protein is CSASISGRALTGELFF.

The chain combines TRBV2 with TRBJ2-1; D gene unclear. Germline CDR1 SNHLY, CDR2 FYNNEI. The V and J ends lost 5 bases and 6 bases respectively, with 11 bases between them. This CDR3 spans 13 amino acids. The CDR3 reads CASSRQLSNEQFF. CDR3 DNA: TGTGCCAGCAGTCGTCAACTCTCCAATGAGCAGTTCTTC.

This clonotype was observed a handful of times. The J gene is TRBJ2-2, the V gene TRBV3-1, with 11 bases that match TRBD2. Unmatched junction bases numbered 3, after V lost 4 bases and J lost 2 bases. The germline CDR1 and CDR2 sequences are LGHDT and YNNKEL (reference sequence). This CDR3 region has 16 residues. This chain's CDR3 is CASSPTSGINTGELFF. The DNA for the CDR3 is TGTGCCAGCAGCCCGACTAGCGGGATCAACACCGGGGAGCTGTTTTTT.

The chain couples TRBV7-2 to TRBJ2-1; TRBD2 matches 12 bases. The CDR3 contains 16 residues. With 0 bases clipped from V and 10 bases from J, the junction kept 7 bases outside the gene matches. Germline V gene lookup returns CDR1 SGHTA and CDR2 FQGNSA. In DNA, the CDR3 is TGTGCCAGCAGCTTAGCTTCTAGCGGGAGGGCCCGGGAGCAGTTCTTC. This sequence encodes CASSLASSGRAREQFF.

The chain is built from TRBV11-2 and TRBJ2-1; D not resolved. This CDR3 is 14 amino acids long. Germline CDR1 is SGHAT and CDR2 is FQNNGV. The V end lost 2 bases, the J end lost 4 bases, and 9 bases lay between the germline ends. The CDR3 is CASSLLTAYNEQFF. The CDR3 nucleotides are TGTGCCAGCAGCTTACTCACAGCTTACAATGAGCAGTTCTTC.

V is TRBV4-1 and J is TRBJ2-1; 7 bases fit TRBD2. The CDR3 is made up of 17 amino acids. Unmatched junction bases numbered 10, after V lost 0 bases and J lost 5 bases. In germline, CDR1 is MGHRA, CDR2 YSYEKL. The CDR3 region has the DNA TGCGCCAGCAGCCAAGATAAGGGTTCGGGAGGCCACAATGAGCAGTTCTTC. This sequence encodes CASSQDKGSGGHNEQFF.

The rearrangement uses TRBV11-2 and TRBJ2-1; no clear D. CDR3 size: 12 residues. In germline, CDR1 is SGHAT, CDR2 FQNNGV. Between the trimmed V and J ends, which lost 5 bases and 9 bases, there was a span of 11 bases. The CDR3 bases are TGTGCCAGCAGCCCGGTCCGTGGTGAGCAGTTCTTC. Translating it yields CASSPVRGEQFF.

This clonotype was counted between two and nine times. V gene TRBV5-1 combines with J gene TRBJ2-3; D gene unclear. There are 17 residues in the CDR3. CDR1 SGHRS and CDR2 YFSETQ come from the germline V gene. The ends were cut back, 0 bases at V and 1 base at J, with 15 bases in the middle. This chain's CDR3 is CASSLVGNRAGTDTQYF. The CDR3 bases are TGCGCCAGCAGCTTGGTTGGGAACCGGGCGGGCACAGATACGCAGTATTTT.

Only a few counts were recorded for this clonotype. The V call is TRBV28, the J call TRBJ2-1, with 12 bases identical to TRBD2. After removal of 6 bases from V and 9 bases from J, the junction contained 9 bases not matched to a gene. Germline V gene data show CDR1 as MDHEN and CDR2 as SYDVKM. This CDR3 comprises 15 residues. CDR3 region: CASSLAGGPTGEQFF. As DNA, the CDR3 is TGTGCCAGCAGCCTAGCGGGAGGGCCGACGGGTGAGCAGTTCTTC.

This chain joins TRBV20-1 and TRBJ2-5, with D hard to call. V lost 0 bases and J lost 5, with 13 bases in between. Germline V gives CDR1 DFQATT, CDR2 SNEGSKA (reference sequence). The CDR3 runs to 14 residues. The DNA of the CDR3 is TGCAGTGCTAGAGAAGGTCTGAGTCCCGAGACCCAGTACTTC. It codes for CSAREGLSPETQYF.

The CDR3 here is CASSLARDIGRKFF. DNA for the CDR3: TGTGCCAGCAGCTTAGCTAGAGATATAGGGAGAAAGTTCTTC. The chain carries TRBV7-9 and TRBJ2-1; D may be TRBD2 (5 bases). Trimming shortened V by 0 bases and J by 14 bases, and 17 bases separated the two germline ends. This CDR3 contains 14 residues. Germline lookup yields CDR1 SEHNR and CDR2 FQNEAQ (reference sequence).

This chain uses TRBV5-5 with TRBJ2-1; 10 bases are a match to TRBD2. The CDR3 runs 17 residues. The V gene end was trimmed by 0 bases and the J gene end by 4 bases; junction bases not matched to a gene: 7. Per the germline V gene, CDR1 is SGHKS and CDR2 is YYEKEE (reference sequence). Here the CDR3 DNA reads TGTGCCAGCAGCTTGGACCTAGCGGGAGCAGGGTACAATGAGCAGTTCTTC. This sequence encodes CASSLDLAGAGYNEQFF.

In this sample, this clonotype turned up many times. The CDR3 here is CASSLEYEQYF. The DNA of the CDR3 is TGTGCCAGCAGCTTAGAATACGAGCAGTACTTC. The V gene is TRBV7-8, the J gene TRBJ2-7; D is uncertain. The CDR3 contains 11 residues. Germline V lookup: CDR1 SGHVS, CDR2 FQNEAQ. Deletions cut 1 base from V and 4 bases from J, with 2 bases between.

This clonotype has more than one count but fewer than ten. The CDR3 here is CASSPLRGQYEQYF. The DNA for the CDR3 is TGCGCCAGCAGCCCGTTAAGGGGACAGTACGAGCAGTACTTC. The rearrangement links TRBV4-1 to TRBJ2-7; 7 bases are a match to TRBD1. In germline, CDR1 is MGHRA, CDR2 YSYEKL. J gave up 4 bases and V 4 bases, and 7 bases lay outside the gene matches. CDR3 length equals 14 residues.

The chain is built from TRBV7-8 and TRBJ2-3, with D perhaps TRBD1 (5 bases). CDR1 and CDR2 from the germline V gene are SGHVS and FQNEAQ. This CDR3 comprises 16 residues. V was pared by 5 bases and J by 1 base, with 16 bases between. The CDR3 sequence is CASSPTVGPRTDTQYF. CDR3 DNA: TGTGCCAGCAGCCCGACAGTGGGTCCCCGCACAGATACGCAGTATTTT.

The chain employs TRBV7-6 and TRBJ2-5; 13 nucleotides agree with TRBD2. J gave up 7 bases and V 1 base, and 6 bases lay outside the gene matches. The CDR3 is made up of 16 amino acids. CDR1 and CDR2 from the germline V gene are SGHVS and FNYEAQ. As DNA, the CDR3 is TGTGCCAGCAGCTTAGGGACTAGCGGGAGCCGGGGGACCCAGTACTTC. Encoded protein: CASSLGTSGSRGTQYF.

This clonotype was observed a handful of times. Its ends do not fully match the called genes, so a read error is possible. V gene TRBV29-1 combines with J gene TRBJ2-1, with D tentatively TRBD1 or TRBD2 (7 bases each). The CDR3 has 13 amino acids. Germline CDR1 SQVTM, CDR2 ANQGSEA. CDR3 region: CSVEQGGINEHFF. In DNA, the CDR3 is TGCAGCGTTGAGCAGGGGGGGATCAATGAGCATTTCTTC.

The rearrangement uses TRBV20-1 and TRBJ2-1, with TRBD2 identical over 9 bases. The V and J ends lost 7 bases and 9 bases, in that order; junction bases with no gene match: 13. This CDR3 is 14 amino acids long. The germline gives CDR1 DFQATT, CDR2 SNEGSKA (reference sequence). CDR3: CSVRSGSLRAEQFF. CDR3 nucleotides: TGCAGTGTTCGTAGCGGGAGTCTGCGCGCTGAGCAGTTCTTC.

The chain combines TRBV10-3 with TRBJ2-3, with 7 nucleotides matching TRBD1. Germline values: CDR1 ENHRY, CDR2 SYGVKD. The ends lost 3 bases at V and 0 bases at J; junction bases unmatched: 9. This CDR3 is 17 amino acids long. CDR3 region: CAISDPGQASSTDTQYF. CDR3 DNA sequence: TGTGCCATCAGTGACCCCGGACAGGCCTCTAGCACAGATACGCAGTATTTT.

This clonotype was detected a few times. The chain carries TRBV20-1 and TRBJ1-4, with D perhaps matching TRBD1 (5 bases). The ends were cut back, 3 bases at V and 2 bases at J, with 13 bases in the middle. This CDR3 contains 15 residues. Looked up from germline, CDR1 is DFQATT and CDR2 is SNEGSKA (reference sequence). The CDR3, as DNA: TGCAGTGCTAGGGGTCAGGGACGCACTAATGAAAAACTGTTTTTT. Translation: CSARGQGRTNEKLFF.

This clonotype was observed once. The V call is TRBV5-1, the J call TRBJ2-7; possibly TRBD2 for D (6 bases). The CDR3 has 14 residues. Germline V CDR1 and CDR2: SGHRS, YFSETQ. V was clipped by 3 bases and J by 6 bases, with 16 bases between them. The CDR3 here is CASSSGGTPSEQYF. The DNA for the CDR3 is TGCGCCAGCAGCTCCGGGGGTACGCCTAGCGAGCAGTACTTC.

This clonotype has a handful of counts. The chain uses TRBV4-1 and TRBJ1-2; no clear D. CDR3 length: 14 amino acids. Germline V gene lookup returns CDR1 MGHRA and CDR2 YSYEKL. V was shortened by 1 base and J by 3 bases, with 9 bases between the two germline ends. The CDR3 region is CASSQVKGHYGYTF. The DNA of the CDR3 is TGCGCCAGCAGCCAAGTAAAAGGGCACTATGGCTACACCTTC.

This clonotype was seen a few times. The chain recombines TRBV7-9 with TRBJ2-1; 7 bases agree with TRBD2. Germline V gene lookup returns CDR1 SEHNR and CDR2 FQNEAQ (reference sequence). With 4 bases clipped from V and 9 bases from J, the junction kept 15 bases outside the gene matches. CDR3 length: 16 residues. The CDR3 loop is CASSSYKVGRGGEQFF. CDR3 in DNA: TGTGCCAGCAGCTCCTACAAGGTGGGGAGGGGTGGTGAGCAGTTCTTC.

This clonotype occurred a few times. CDR3 DNA sequence: TGCGCCAGCAGCGCAGGGACTAGTGGTTACGAGCAGTACTTC. Translation: CASSAGTSGYEQYF. The rearrangement joins TRBV5-1 to TRBJ2-7, with 8 bases aligning to TRBD2. Germline loops: CDR1 SGHRS, CDR2 YFSETQ. The CDR3 runs to 14 residues. The J segment lost 4 bases and the V segment lost 4 bases, leaving 7 bases of the junction unmatched. The full variable domain, completed using reference TRBV5-1 and TRBJ2-7, is KAGVTQTPRYLIKTRGQQVTLSCSPISGHRSVSWYQQTPGQGLQFLFEYFSETQRNKGNFPGRFSGRQFSNSRSEMNVSTLELGDSALYLCASSAGTSGYEQYFGPGTRLTVT.

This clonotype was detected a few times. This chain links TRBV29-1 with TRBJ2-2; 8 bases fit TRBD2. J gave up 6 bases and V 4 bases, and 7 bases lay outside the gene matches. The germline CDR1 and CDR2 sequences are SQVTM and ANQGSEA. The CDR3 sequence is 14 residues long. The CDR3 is CSVGLAGIAGELFF. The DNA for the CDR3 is TGCAGCGTTGGCCTAGCGGGTATAGCCGGGGAGCTGTTTTTT.

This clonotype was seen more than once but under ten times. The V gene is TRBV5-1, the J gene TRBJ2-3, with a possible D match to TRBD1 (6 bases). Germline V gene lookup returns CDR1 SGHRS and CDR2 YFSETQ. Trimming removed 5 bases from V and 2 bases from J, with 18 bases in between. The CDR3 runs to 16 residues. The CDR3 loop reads CASRSGTNLITDTQYF. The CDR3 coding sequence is TGCGCCAGCAGGTCCGGGACAAACCTTATCACAGATACGCAGTATTTT. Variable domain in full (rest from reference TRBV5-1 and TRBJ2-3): KAGVTQTPRYLIKTRGQQVTLSCSPISGHRSVSWYQQTPGQGLQFLFEYFSETQRNKGNFPGRFSGRQFSNSRSEMNVSTLELGDSALYLCASRSGTNLITDTQYFGPGTRLTVL.

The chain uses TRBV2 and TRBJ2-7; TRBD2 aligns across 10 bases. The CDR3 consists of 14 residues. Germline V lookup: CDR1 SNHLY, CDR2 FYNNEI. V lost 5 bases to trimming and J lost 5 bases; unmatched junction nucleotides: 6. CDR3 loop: CASSRTSGGDEQYF. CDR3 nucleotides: TGTGCCAGCAGTAGGACTAGCGGCGGTGACGAGCAGTACTTC.

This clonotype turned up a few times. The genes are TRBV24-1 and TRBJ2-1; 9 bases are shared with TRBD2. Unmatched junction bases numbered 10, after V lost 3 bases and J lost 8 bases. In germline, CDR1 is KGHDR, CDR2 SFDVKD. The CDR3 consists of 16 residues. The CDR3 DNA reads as TGTGCCACCAGTGATCAAGCGGGAGGAGTGCGGGATGAGCAGTTCTTC. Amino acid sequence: CATSDQAGGVRDEQFF.